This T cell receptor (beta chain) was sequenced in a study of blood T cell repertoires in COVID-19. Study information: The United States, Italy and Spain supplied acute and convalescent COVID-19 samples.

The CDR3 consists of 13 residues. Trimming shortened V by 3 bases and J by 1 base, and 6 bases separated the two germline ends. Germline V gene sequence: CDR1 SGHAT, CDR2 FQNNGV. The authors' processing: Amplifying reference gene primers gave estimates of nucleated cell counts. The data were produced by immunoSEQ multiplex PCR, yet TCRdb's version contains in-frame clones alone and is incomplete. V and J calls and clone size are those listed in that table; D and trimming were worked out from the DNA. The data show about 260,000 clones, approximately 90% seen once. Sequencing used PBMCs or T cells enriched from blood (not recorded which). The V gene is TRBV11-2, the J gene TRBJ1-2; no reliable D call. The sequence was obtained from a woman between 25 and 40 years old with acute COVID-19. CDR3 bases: TGTGCCAGCAGCTTCGGGTTTAACTATGGCTACACCTTC. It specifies CASSFGFNYGYTF.